One sample yielded the 6 T cell receptor beta chains listed below, sequenced in a study of blood T cell repertoires in COVID-19. The data were produced by immunoSEQ multiplex PCR, yet TCRdb's version contains in-frame clones alone and is incomplete. The data hold approximately 220,000 clones, with approximately 86% observed a single time. The sequencing input was peripheral blood. Receptors were obtained from a man aged 35 to 55 with acute or convalescent COVID-19.

The chain links TRBV12-3 or TRBV12-4 to TRBJ1-1; maybe TRBD1 (6 bases). V was clipped by 6 bases and J by 1 base, with 9 bases between them. This CDR3 region has 13 residues. CDR3: CASRGHQNTEAFF. The CDR3 nucleotides are TGTGCCAGCAGGGGACACCAGAACACTGAAGCTTTCTTT.

The chain carries TRBV7-2 and TRBJ1-1, with 7 bases lining up with TRBD1. The CDR3 totals 16 residues. CDR1 is SGHTA, CDR2 FQGNSA, per germline. V lost 5 bases, J lost 8 bases, and 17 bases stayed unmatched. CDR3 coding DNA: TGTGCCAGCAGCCCCCTTGGGAGACAGGGAAGCAACGAAGCTTTCTTT. It is translated as CASSPLGRQGSNEAFF.

The genes are TRBV29-1 and TRBJ2-3; D gene unclear. Germline CDR1 is SQVTM and CDR2 is ANQGSEA. CDR3 length: 16 residues. In DNA form, the CDR3 reads TGCACCGACTCCCACCTGTCCGCACCATTCACAGATACGCAGTATTTT. It translates to CTDSHLSAPFTDTQYF.

The chain is built from TRBV7-9 and TRBJ2-3; D remains ambiguous. Trimming left V 4 bases short and J 2 bases short, with 7 bases between. Germline CDR1 SEHNR, CDR2 FQNEAQ (reference sequence). There are 13 residues in the CDR3. In DNA, the CDR3 is TGTGCCAGCAGCTCTAGTTTCACAGATACGCAGTATTTT. This sequence encodes CASSSSFTDTQYF.

This chain connects TRBV19 to TRBJ1-4, with 12 bases lining up with TRBD1. The germline V gene has CDR1 LNHDA and CDR2 SQIVND (reference sequence). The CDR3 has 14 amino acids. V lost 3 bases to trimming and J lost 11 bases; unmatched junction nucleotides: 4. CDR3 in amino acids: CASSIGTGGEKLFF. CDR3 in DNA: TGTGCCAGTAGTATCGGGACAGGGGGCGAGAAACTGTTTTTT.

The J gene is TRBJ2-7, the V gene TRBV5-6; the D is unclear. From germline, CDR1 is SGHDT and CDR2 YYEEEE. There are 14 residues in the CDR3. V gave up 1 base and J gave up 2 bases, with 10 bases separating them. CDR3: CASSLMARTYEQYF. CDR3 sequence (DNA): TGTGCCAGCAGCTTGATGGCAAGAACCTACGAGCAGTACTTC.